This T cell receptor (beta chain) was profiled in a study of post-analysis software for immune sequencing data. Unique molecular identifiers tagged the TCR beta cDNA libraries. T cells numbering about 0.85 to 10 million yielded a few hundred thousand cDNA molecules. Using its own MiXCR run on the PCR reads, TCRdb lists one record per CDR3 protein. The sample lists roughly 650,000 distinct CDR3 sequences, approximately 60% occurring once. Of note for this clonotype: Its target is not known.

Findings and caveats of the study: Controls had significantly higher normalized Chao1 diversity than multiple sclerosis patients. Five TRBV segments appeared more often in patients than in controls, and TRBV5-6, TRBV5-1 and TRBV20-1 were among these.

CDR1 DFQATT and CDR2 SNEGSKA come from the germline V gene (reference sequence). V dropped 5 bases and J dropped 2 bases, with 14 bases sitting between them. This CDR3 spans 14 amino acids. The sequence was collected from a girl aged 2-9 years with multiple sclerosis. The J gene is TRBJ2-3, the V gene TRBV20-1, with D possibly being TRBD1 (6 bases). The sequenced material came from blood. The CDR3 DNA sequence: TGCAGTGCTTCTAAGGGACACAACACAGATACGCAGTATTTT. Translating gives CSASKGHNTDTQYF.